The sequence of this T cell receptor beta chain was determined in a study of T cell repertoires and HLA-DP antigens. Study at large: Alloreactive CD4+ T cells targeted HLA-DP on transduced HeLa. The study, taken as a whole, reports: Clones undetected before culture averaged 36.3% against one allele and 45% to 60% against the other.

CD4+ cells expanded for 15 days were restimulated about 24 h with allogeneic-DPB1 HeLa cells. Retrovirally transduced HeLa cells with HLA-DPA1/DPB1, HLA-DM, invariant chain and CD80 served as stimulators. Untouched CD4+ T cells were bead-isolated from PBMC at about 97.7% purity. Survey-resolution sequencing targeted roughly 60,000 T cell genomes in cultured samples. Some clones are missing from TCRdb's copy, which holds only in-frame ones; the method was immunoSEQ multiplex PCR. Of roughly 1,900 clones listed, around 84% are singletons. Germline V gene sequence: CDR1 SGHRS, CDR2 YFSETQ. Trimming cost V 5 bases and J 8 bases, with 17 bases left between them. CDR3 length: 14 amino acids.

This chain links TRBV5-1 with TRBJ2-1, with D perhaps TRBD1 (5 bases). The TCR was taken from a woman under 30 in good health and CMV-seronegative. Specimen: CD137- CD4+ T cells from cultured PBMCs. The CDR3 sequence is CASSSRPGIDEQFF. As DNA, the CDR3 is TGCGCCAGCAGTTCCCGTCCAGGGATCGATGAGCAGTTCTTC.